The 8 T cell receptor beta chains below all came from one sample that was sequenced in a study of blood T cell repertoires in COVID-19. Sequencing was performed with immunoSEQ multiplex PCR; in TCRdb, only in-frame clones are kept and a portion is missing. The data show about 52,000 clones, around 81% seen once. The sequenced material came from peripheral blood. Receptor source: a man in his 70s with active COVID-19.

J is TRBJ2-7 and V is TRBV6-6; 8 positions agree with TRBD2. The CDR3 is 15 amino acids. V shed 7 bases and J 2 bases; nucleotides not matched to a gene: 10. Germline CDR1 reads MNHNY; CDR2 reads SVGAGI (reference sequence). The CDR3 loop reads CASTRGGPETYEQYF. CDR3 sequence (DNA): TGTGCCAGCACCCGCGGGGGGCCCGAAACCTACGAGCAGTACTTC.

The chain recombines TRBV5-1 with TRBJ2-7; possible D gene TRBD1, 6 bases. Trimming took off 4 bases at V and 4 bases at J, with 15 bases between the two ends. This CDR3 is 14 amino acids long. Germline V CDR1 and CDR2: SGHRS, YFSETQ. CDR3 region: CASSNKGQTYEQYF. Written as DNA, the CDR3 is TGCGCCAGCAGCAACAAAGGACAGACGTACGAGCAGTACTTC.

The chain couples TRBV5-8 to TRBJ1-2; D gene ambiguous. This CDR3 is built from 12 residues. V shed 2 bases and J shed 5 bases, with 7 bases lying between them. Germline V gene lookup returns CDR1 SGHTS and CDR2 YDEGEE. In DNA, the CDR3 is TGTGCCAGCAGCTTTGAGGTTTATGGCTACACCTTC. Residues: CASSFEVYGYTF. Filled out from reference TRBV5-8 and TRBJ1-2, the complete variable domain reads EAGVTQSPTHLIKTRGQQATLRCSPISGHTSVYWYQQALGLGLQFLLWYDEGEERNRGNFPPRFSGRQFPNYSSELNVNALELEDSALYLCASSFEVYGYTFGSGTRLTVV.

This clone came up once. This sequence joins TRBV7-2 and TRBJ2-3; 12 bases map to TRBD2. The V gene end was trimmed by 3 bases and the J gene end by 4 bases; junction bases not matched to a gene: 2. The CDR3 is 15 residues long. The germline V gene encodes CDR1 SGHTA and CDR2 FQGNSA. CDR3 region: CASSFGTSGSDTQYF. CDR3 coding DNA: TGTGCCAGCAGCTTTGGGACTAGCGGGTCAGATACGCAGTATTTT. Looking up the rest from reference TRBV7-2 and TRBJ2-3 gives the full variable domain: GAGVSQSPSNKVTEKGKDVELRCDPISGHTALYWYRQSLGQGLEFLIYFQGNSAPDKSGLPSDRFSAERTGGSVSTLTIQRTQQEDSAVYLCASSFGTSGSDTQYFGPGTRLTVL.

The rearrangement links TRBV5-1 to TRBJ2-3; 8 bases map to TRBD2. CDR3 size: 14 residues. J gave up 5 bases and V 5 bases, and 7 bases lay outside the gene matches. Germline assignment: CDR1 SGHRS and CDR2 YFSETQ. The CDR3 coding sequence is TGCGCCAGCAGGCGGGGGGCCCGGGTAGATACGCAGTATTTT. It codes for CASRRGARVDTQYF.

The rearrangement uses TRBV7-8 and TRBJ2-6, with TRBD1 matching 7 bases. J gave up 3 bases and V 5 bases, and 4 bases lay outside the gene matches. Germline lookup yields CDR1 SGHVS and CDR2 FQNEAQ. The CDR3 consists of 15 residues. CDR3 nucleotides: TGTGCCAGCAGCCCAGACAGGGTTGGGGCCAACGTCCTGACTTTC. Residues: CASSPDRVGANVLTF.

The V gene is TRBV30, the J gene TRBJ1-1, with a weak D call TRBD1 (5 bases). Germline CDR1 GTSNPN, CDR2 SVGIG (reference sequence). This CDR3 has 12 residues. The ends were cut back, 2 bases at V and 6 bases at J, with 10 bases in the middle. The CDR3 coding sequence is TGTGCCTGGAGTTTATTGACAGCTGAAGCTTTCTTT. This translates into CAWSLLTAEAFF.

The table lists this clone with a few counts. V is TRBV11-1 and J is TRBJ2-7, with TRBD1 identical over 9 bases. The CDR3 extends over 14 amino acids. V was pared by 5 bases and J by 6 bases, with 8 bases of the junction left unmatched. The germline gives CDR1 SGHAT, CDR2 FQDESV (reference sequence). As DNA, the CDR3 is TGTGCCAGCAGCCTGACAGGGGGGCCTGGCGAGCAGTACTTC. Translated, it gives CASSLTGGPGEQYF.